This T cell receptor beta chain appears in the sequencing data of a study of long-term antiretroviral therapy in people with HIV. Points from the study as a whole: Transplant donor controls retained higher diversity, though diversity increased after ART.

The germline V and J ends were trimmed by 7 bases and 4 bases, with 20 bases remaining between them. The CDR3 is made up of 15 amino acids. Germline loops: CDR1 MNHEY, CDR2 SVGAGI. It was version v3.0 of the immunoSEQ assay that was run at survey level. Clones were read by immunoSEQ multiplex PCR, and TCRdb kept only the in-frame ones, dropping some. The sample lists approximately 19,000 clones, roughly 86% occurring once. Only a few counts were recorded for this clone. Its target is not known. The specimen was unsorted PBMCs, collected roughly 2.5 years after starting antiretroviral therapy. The receptor was derived from a woman between 50 and 59 years old with HIV. This sequence joins TRBV6-5 and TRBJ2-7; D is possibly TRBD1 or TRBD2 (5 bases each). CDR3 nucleotides: TGTGCCAGCACCCCAGGACCGGGACGGGGATACGAGCAGTACTTC. As protein: CASTPGPGRGYEQYF.